This passage covers 18 T cell receptor beta chains from one sample sequenced in a study of memory CD4+ T cells and cytomegalovirus serostatus. Single viable CD3+CD4+CD8-CD45RO+ cells were sorted as the memory CD4+ T cells. Method: immunoSEQ multiplex PCR; TCRdb's copy keeps in-frame clones and lacks some. The sample holds 50,000 to 75,000 clones; approximately 78% are singletons and the top ten take about 1%. Sequencing was done on a sample of memory CD4+ T cells from blood. The receptors stem from an adult in good health and CMV-seronegative.

V is TRBV28 and J is TRBJ1-3; D remains ambiguous. Germline V gene data show CDR1 as MDHEN and CDR2 as SYDVKM. This CDR3 contains 14 residues. The V end lost 8 bases, the J end lost 0 bases, and 11 bases lay between the germline ends. CDR3 protein: CASAWASSGNTIYF. CDR3 in DNA: TGTGCCAGCGCATGGGCCTCCTCTGGAAACACCATATATTTT. Together with reference TRBV28 and TRBJ1-3, the CDR3 gives the full variable domain: DVKVTQSSRYLVKRTGEKVFLECVQDMDHENMFWYRQDPGLGLRLIYFSYDVKMKEKGDIPEGYSVSREKKERFSLILESASTNQTSMYLCASAWASSGNTIYFGEGSWLTVV.

This clone was recorded a few times. The chain uses TRBV29-1 and TRBJ1-2, with TRBD1 as a possible D gene (5 bases). Germline CDR1 reads SQVTM; CDR2 reads ANQGSEA. Trimming removed 2 bases from V and 5 bases from J, with 18 bases in between. The CDR3 is 15 residues long. CDR3 DNA: TGCAGCGTTGAATCTGGGACCGACGACGTTTATGGCTACACCTTC. Amino acids: CSVESGTDDVYGYTF.

This sequence joins TRBV9 and TRBJ1-2, with TRBD1 matching over 11 bases. The V segment lost 7 bases and the J segment 12 bases; nucleotides outside the gene matches: 11. The CDR3 sequence is 13 residues long. Germline V gene lookup returns CDR1 SGDLS and CDR2 YYNGEE. CDR3: CASGTGTGGLDTF. CDR3 DNA: TGTGCCAGCGGTACTGGGACAGGGGGACTCGACACCTTC.

This clone was recorded a few times. Other nucleotide sequences in the sample specify the same CDR3. This rearrangement joins TRBV11-2 to TRBJ2-5; 11 nucleotides match TRBD1. Trimming removed 5 bases from V and 5 bases from J; junction bases left unmatched: 7. The CDR3 has 15 residues. In germline, CDR1 is SGHAT, CDR2 FQNNGV. Here the CDR3 DNA reads TGTGCCAGCAGCCGAGGACAGGGGGCGAGGGAGACCCAGTACTTC. As protein: CASSRGQGARETQYF.

This clone was counted a few times. The chain carries TRBV9 and TRBJ1-5, with no clear D. Germline lookup yields CDR1 SGDLS and CDR2 YYNGEE. The CDR3 covers 14 residues. Trimming removed 0 bases at V and 0 bases at J, with 4 bases between. The DNA of the CDR3 is TGTGCCAGCAGCGTAGACAATAGCAATCAGCCCCAGCATTTT. Translated: CASSVDNSNQPQHF.

On this clone itself: The junction does not match germline at one end; this may be a read error. This chain connects TRBV2 to TRBJ1-2; D is possibly TRBD1 (5 bases). This CDR3 contains 14 residues. Germline CDR1 reads SNHLY; CDR2 reads FYNNEI. The CDR3 sequence: CASSEDSAHYGYTF. The CDR3 DNA follows: TGTGCCAGCAGCGAAGACAGTGCTCACTATGGCTACACCTTC.

The CDR3, as DNA: TGTGCCAGCCACCTAACTCAGGGGACAGGGGCTCCACAGTCTGGGGCCAACGTCCTGACTTTC. Its translation: CASHLTQGTGAPQSGANVLTF. V usage is TRBV18 and J usage is TRBJ2-6, with 10 bases fitting TRBD1. The trim removed 8 bases at V and 1 base at J, leaving 20 bases unmatched. Germline V lookup: CDR1 KGHSH, CDR2 LQKENI. The CDR3 is made up of 21 amino acids.

The V call is TRBV30, the J call TRBJ2-2; TRBD1 is a possible D gene (5 bases). The V and J ends lost 6 bases and 0 bases respectively, with 11 bases between them. Germline V gene data show CDR1 as GTSNPN and CDR2 as SVGIG (reference sequence). The CDR3 has 14 residues. CDR3 nucleotides: TGTGCCTGCTTCAGGGTCGCGAACACCGGGGAGCTGTTTTTT. Amino acids: CACFRVANTGELFF.

The chain carries TRBV7-8 and TRBJ2-7; TRBD2 agrees at 8 bases. Germline V CDR1 and CDR2: SGHVS, FQNEAQ. This CDR3 spans 14 amino acids. Trimming removed 5 bases from V and 7 bases from J; junction bases left unmatched: 10. This CDR3 is CASSRGLAGLEQYF. In DNA, the CDR3 is TGTGCCAGCAGCAGAGGCCTAGCGGGCCTGGAGCAGTACTTC. The full variable domain, its missing parts supplied by reference TRBV7-8 and TRBJ2-7, is GAGVSQSPRYKVAKRGQDVALRCDPISGHVSLFWYQQALGQGPEFLTYFQNEAQLDKSGLPSDRFFAERPEGSVSTLKIQRTQQEDSAVYLCASSRGLAGLEQYFGPGTRLTVT.

The chain joins TRBV29-1 to TRBJ1-2; the D is unclear. Germline values: CDR1 SQVTM, CDR2 ANQGSEA. The CDR3 has 13 residues. The V gene lost 3 bases and the J gene lost 4 bases, with 12 bases spanning the gap. CDR3 sequence reads: CSVDLGRLYGYTF. As DNA, the CDR3 is TGCAGCGTTGATCTGGGCAGACTCTATGGCTACACCTTC.

This chain joins TRBV4-1 and TRBJ1-1; TRBD1 might be the D (5 bases). This CDR3 has 15 amino acids. The germline CDR1 and CDR2 sequences are MGHRA and YSYEKL. The V gene lost 4 bases and the J gene lost 5 bases, with 17 bases spanning the gap. The CDR3 coding sequence is TGCGCCAGCAGCCTTGAGTTGGGGCGAGGGACTGAAGCTTTCTTT. Protein sequence: CASSLELGRGTEAFF.

This chain links TRBV18 with TRBJ1-4; tentative D call: TRBD1 (6 bases). The CDR3 loop spans 16 amino acids. The germline V and J ends were trimmed by 0 bases and 7 bases, with 15 bases remaining between them. Germline V CDR1 and CDR2: KGHSH, LQKENI. The CDR3 is CASSPPGTGKGEKLFF. The CDR3 DNA sequence: TGTGCCAGCTCACCACCGGGAACAGGGAAAGGTGAAAAACTGTTTTTT.

Notes on this clone: This sample also contains other DNA sequences that code for the same CDR3. V gene TRBV27 combines with J gene TRBJ1-1; possibly TRBD1 for D (5 bases). The CDR3 is made up of 14 amino acids. Germline CDR1 reads MNHEY; CDR2 reads SMNVEV (reference sequence). Trimming took off 2 bases at V and 0 bases at J, with 7 bases between the two ends. Here the CDR3 DNA reads TGTGCCAGCAGTTTAGGGGGACTGAACACTGAAGCTTTCTTT. Protein product: CASSLGGLNTEAFF.

The DNA for the CDR3 is TGTGCCAGCAGCTTATGGGGGAACACTGAAGCTTTCTTT. It yields the protein CASSLWGNTEAFF. The V and J genes are TRBV7-9 and TRBJ1-1; unclear D gene. CDR1 and CDR2 (germline): SEHNR, FQNEAQ (reference sequence). This CDR3 is built from 13 residues. V lost 2 bases and J lost 1, with 5 bases in between.

CDR3 in amino acids: CASSRSGQGASDTQYF. CDR3 DNA: TGTGCCAGTAGTCGATCGGGACAGGGGGCGTCGGATACGCAGTATTTT. The chain combines TRBV19 with TRBJ2-3, with 12 bases fitting TRBD1. Germline V lookup: CDR1 LNHDA, CDR2 SQIVND (reference sequence). This CDR3 has 16 residues. Losses at the gene ends were 5 bases for V and 6 bases for J; bases not matched to a gene: 9. The full variable domain, its missing parts supplied by reference TRBV19 and TRBJ2-3, is DGGITQSPKYLFRKEGQNVTLSCEQNLNHDAMYWYRQDPGQGLRLIYYSQIVNDFQKGDIAEGYSVSREKKESFPLTVTSAQKNPTAFYLCASSRSGQGASDTQYFGPGTRLTVL.

The chain joins TRBV11-2 to TRBJ1-3; unclear D gene. CDR3 length: 13 amino acids. Trimming shortened V by 5 bases and J by 4 bases, and 9 bases separated the two germline ends. The germline gives CDR1 SGHAT, CDR2 FQNNGV. CDR3 region: CASSPRGGNTIYF. The CDR3 DNA follows: TGTGCCAGCAGCCCCAGAGGGGGAAACACCATATATTTT.

Here the CDR3 DNA reads TGTGCCAGCAGGGGGACAGATCCTAAAAACATTCAGTACTTC. It codes for CASRGTDPKNIQYF. The chain carries TRBV6-6 and TRBJ2-4, with 7 bases that match TRBD1. With 6 bases clipped from V and 4 bases from J, the junction kept 6 bases outside the gene matches. Germline V lookup: CDR1 MNHNY, CDR2 SVGAGI (reference sequence). The CDR3 consists of 14 residues.

V gene TRBV6-5 combines with J gene TRBJ2-7; TRBD2 agrees at 9 bases. The CDR3 has 16 residues. CDR1 MNHEY and CDR2 SVGAGI come from the germline V gene. The V gene end was trimmed by 4 bases and the J gene end by 3 bases; junction bases not matched to a gene: 10. CDR3 region: CASSFAGLASFYEQYF. In DNA, the CDR3 is TGTGCCAGCAGTTTCGCGGGACTAGCTTCCTTCTACGAGCAGTACTTC.